This TCR beta chain was retrieved from a study of shared clonotypes between healthy human individuals. There are 13 residues in the CDR3. Per germline, CDR1 SGHRS and CDR2 YFSETQ. V was clipped by 5 bases and J by 8 bases, with 14 bases between them. Study-level results: Against clonotypes common to all four donors, non-shared ones had lower generation probabilities.

On this clone: Its target is unknown.

Genomic DNA per cell subset filled all wells of several immunoSEQ plates. TCRdb's copy holds only in-frame clones and misses some; the assay was immunoSEQ multiplex PCR. The sample includes some 2 million clones, roughly 94% of them seen just once. CD8 cells regarded as naive lacked CD45RO, were positively chosen for CCR7, and omitted terminally differentiated effector memory CD45RA+ cells. The clonotype was recovered from a man aged 18 to 30 in good health. The chain carries TRBV5-1 and TRBJ2-1, with D tentatively TRBD1 (5 bases). Sequencing was carried out using naive CD8+ T cells sorted from blood. CDR3 loop: CASRGRVKDEQFF. For the CDR3, the DNA is TGCGCCAGCAGAGGCAGGGTGAAGGATGAGCAGTTCTTC.